The next 19 T cell receptor beta chains were all read from a single sample in a study of beta chain features in type 1 diabetes. Notes on the study in general: Researchers report that Type 1 diabetes patients had moderately but significantly shorter TCRB CDR3s across all four CD4+ subsets.

These receptors' targets are unknown. Expressed TCRB transcripts were sequenced after all isolated RNA was converted to cDNA. Sequenced by immunoSEQ multiplex PCR; TCRdb stores in-frame clones only, minus some. Among some 120,000 clones listed, approximately 15% were seen once. The sample was central memory CD4+ T cells from blood. Receptors originate from a man aged 18-30 years with type 1 diabetes.

The rearrangement links TRBV4-3 to TRBJ2-5; maybe TRBD1 (5 bases). The CDR3 consists of 15 residues. Trimming cost V 0 bases and J 1 base, with 9 bases left between them. From germline, CDR1 is LGHNA and CDR2 YSLEER. The CDR3 bases are TGCGCCAGCAGCCAAGACCCCCAGGGCCAAGAGACCCAGTACTTC. This encodes CASSQDPQGQETQYF.

This chain connects TRBV6-5 to TRBJ1-1, with D hard to call. Trimming left V 2 bases short and J 1 base short, with 8 bases between. This CDR3 has 14 amino acids. In germline, CDR1 is MNHEY, CDR2 SVGAGI. CDR3 in DNA: TGTGCCAGCAGTTACCGACTGACGAACACTGAAGCTTTCTTT. Amino acid sequence: CASSYRLTNTEAFF.

The V and J genes are TRBV19 and TRBJ2-3; D remains ambiguous. Germline lookup yields CDR1 LNHDA and CDR2 SQIVND (reference sequence). V lost 5 bases, J lost 0 bases, and 12 bases lay in between. This CDR3 region has 15 residues. The chain's CDR3 is CASSLASTSTDTQYF. The CDR3, as DNA: TGTGCCAGTAGTCTCGCATCCACTAGCACAGATACGCAGTATTTT.

The genes are TRBV6-5 and TRBJ2-3; tentative D call: TRBD2 (5 bases). The germline V and J ends were trimmed by 3 bases and 2 bases, with 9 bases remaining between them. Germline CDR1 MNHEY, CDR2 SVGAGI. The CDR3 has 14 residues. The DNA for the CDR3 is TGTGCCAGCAGTTATTGGGAGAACACAGATACGCAGTATTTT. It is translated as CASSYWENTDTQYF.

This clone was seen a handful of times. The chain combines TRBV29-1 with TRBJ2-5; 8 positions agree with TRBD2. Trimming removed 5 bases from V and 2 bases from J; junction bases left unmatched: 4. The germline V gene has CDR1 SQVTM and CDR2 ANQGSEA. This CDR3 region has 13 residues. CDR3 protein: CSVRGGLQETQYF. The CDR3 DNA reads TGCAGCGTTCGGGGGGGACTTCAAGAGACCCAGTACTTC.

The chain employs TRBV7-3 and TRBJ2-1; TRBD2 aligns across 12 bases. This CDR3 region has 16 residues. V trimming: 4 bases; J trimming: 8 bases; junction bases outside the gene matches: 9. The V gene's germline CDR1 is SGHTA and CDR2 FQGTGA. The CDR3 region has the DNA TGTGCCAGCAGCTCGGGACTAGCGGGTAAGGTGGATGAGCAGTTCTTC. Its protein is CASSSGLAGKVDEQFF.

This clone appeared a few times. This chain connects TRBV4-2 to TRBJ2-5; 10 positions match TRBD2. The CDR3 spans 15 residues. V lost 4 bases and J lost 5; bases outside the gene matches: 7. Germline V gene lookup returns CDR1 LGHNA and CDR2 YNFKEQ. CDR3 region: CASSPLAGVEETQYF. DNA for the CDR3: TGTGCCAGCAGCCCTCTAGCGGGGGTCGAGGAGACCCAGTACTTC.

This clone came up once. The chain carries TRBV7-3 and TRBJ1-5; a weak D match, TRBD1 (6 bases). The CDR3 has 16 residues. Trimming left V 2 bases short and J 3 bases short, with 14 bases between. In germline, CDR1 is SGHTA, CDR2 FQGTGA. The CDR3 loop is CASSLVGPGHNQPQHF. CDR3 coding DNA: TGTGCCAGCAGCTTAGTAGGTCCGGGACACAATCAGCCCCAGCATTTT.

This clone was counted between two and nine times. The same CDR3 is also encoded by other DNA sequences in this sample. The chain carries TRBV5-1 and TRBJ1-2; the D is unclear. Germline assignment: CDR1 SGHRS and CDR2 YFSETQ. The CDR3 is 13 residues long. V gave up 0 bases and J gave up 3 bases, with 6 bases separating them. The CDR3 DNA reads as TGCGCCAGCAGCTTGGACGGAGACTATGGCTACACCTTC. Its protein is CASSLDGDYGYTF.

The chain carries TRBV7-2 and TRBJ1-2; D is uncertain. V gave up 5 bases and J gave up 8 bases, with 12 bases separating them. CDR1 SGHTA and CDR2 FQGNSA come from the germline V gene. The CDR3 spans 12 residues. The DNA of the CDR3 is TGTGCCAGCAGCCCCTGGGAGGGAGGCTACACCTTC. Protein: CASSPWEGGYTF.

This clone was found once. The chain employs TRBV18 and TRBJ2-2; D unclear. The CDR3 spans 14 residues. CDR1 KGHSH and CDR2 LQKENI come from the germline V gene. The ends were cut back, 0 bases at V and 5 bases at J, with 7 bases in the middle. The CDR3 DNA reads TGTGCCAGCTCACCACCGGAGACGACCGGGGAGCTGTTTTTT. Translated: CASSPPETTGELFF.

The rearrangement joins TRBV5-4 to TRBJ2-2; D unclear. V lost 0 bases and J lost 0, with 3 bases in between. The CDR3 sequence is 14 residues long. Germline loops: CDR1 SGHNT, CDR2 YYREEE (reference sequence). In nucleotides, the CDR3 is TGTGCCAGCAGCTTGGATACGAACACCGGGGAGCTGTTTTTT. This sequence encodes CASSLDTNTGELFF.

This clone was observed a few times. Its ends do not fully match the called genes, so a read error is possible. This rearrangement joins TRBV7-7 to TRBJ2-1, with TRBD2 matching 7 bases. This CDR3 has 14 residues. CDR1 is SSHAT and CDR2 is FNYEAQ in the germline V gene (reference sequence). The DNA of the CDR3 is TGTGCTAGCAGCTTAGGTGGGACTACCAATGAGCAGTTCTTC. This translates into CASSLGGTTNEQFF.

This clone was seen more than once but under ten times. This chain links TRBV7-2 with TRBJ2-2; D may correspond to TRBD1 or TRBD2 (6 bases each). This CDR3 is 15 amino acids long. Germline V gene sequence: CDR1 SGHTA, CDR2 FQGNSA. The V end was cut by 3 bases, the J end by 4 bases, with 12 bases between. CDR3 sequence (DNA): TGTGCCAGCAGCTTTAGCGGAGGGGGCACCGGGGAGCTGTTTTTT. Translated: CASSFSGGGTGELFF.

There are a few counts of this clone. The J gene is TRBJ2-7, the V gene TRBV28; 9 bases agree with TRBD1. The V gene end was trimmed by 7 bases and the J gene end by 3 bases; junction bases not matched to a gene: 10. The CDR3 covers 15 residues. Germline lookup yields CDR1 MDHEN and CDR2 SYDVKM. The CDR3 DNA reads TGTGCCAGCATTCCTCCCGGGACAGGGCGCTACGAGCAGTACTTC. Translation gives CASIPPGTGRYEQYF. The variable domain in full, completed from reference TRBV28 and TRBJ2-7, reads DVKVTQSSRYLVKRTGEKVFLECVQDMDHENMFWYRQDPGLGLRLIYFSYDVKMKEKGDIPEGYSVSREKKERFSLILESASTNQTSMYLCASIPPGTGRYEQYFGPGTRLTVT.

Many counts were recorded for this clone. The V gene is TRBV7-2, the J gene TRBJ2-3; tentatively, D is TRBD1 (6 bases). Germline CDR1 is SGHTA and CDR2 is FQGNSA. The CDR3 covers 13 residues. Trimming shortened V by 5 bases and J by 4 bases, and 10 bases separated the two germline ends. Here the CDR3 DNA reads TGTGCCAGCAGCCTGAAGGGGGCAGATACGCAGTATTTT. It codes for CASSLKGADTQYF.

The chain links TRBV2 to TRBJ1-2; the D is unclear. CDR3 length equals 12 residues. V dropped 2 bases and J dropped 7 bases, with 8 bases sitting between them. CDR1 is SNHLY, CDR2 FYNNEI, per germline. In DNA, the CDR3 is TGTGCCAGCAGTGAAAGTGGGGTTGGCTACACCTTC. It is translated as CASSESGVGYTF.

This clone showed up just a few times. The V and J genes are TRBV1 and TRBJ2-1; TRBD2, the table's D call, lacks a check against the DNA. TRBV1 is labeled a pseudogene. The CDR3 is 12 residues long. The CDR3 sequence is CTSSPLVSEQFF. The DNA of the CDR3 is TGCACCAGCAGCCCCTTGGTGAGTGAGCAGTTCTTC.

V gene TRBV9 combines with J gene TRBJ2-1, with a possible D match to TRBD1 (5 bases). CDR1 and CDR2 from the germline V gene are SGDLS and YYNGEE. The CDR3 extends over 14 amino acids. V lost 0 bases, J lost 6 bases, and 10 bases lay in between. CDR3: CASSVEYRLNEQFF. The CDR3 bases are TGTGCCAGCAGCGTAGAGTACAGGCTCAATGAGCAGTTCTTC.